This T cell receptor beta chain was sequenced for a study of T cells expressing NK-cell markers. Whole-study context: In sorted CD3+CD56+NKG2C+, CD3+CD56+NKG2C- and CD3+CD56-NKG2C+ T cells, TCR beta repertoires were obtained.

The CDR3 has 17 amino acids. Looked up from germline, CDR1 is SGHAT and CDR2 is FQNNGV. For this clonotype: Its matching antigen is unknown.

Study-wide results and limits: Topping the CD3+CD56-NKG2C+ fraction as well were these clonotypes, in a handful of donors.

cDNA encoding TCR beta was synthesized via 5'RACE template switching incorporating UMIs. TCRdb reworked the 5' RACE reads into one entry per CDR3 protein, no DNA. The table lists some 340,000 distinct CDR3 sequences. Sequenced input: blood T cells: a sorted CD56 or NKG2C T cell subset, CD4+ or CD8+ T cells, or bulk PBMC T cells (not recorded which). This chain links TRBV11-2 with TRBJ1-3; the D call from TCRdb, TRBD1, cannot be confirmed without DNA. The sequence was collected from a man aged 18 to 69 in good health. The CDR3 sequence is CASSPHHRGQLGNTIYF.